This T cell receptor beta chain was found in a study of blood T cell repertoires in COVID-19. In the study overall: Spain, Italy and the United States supplied samples that represented acute and convalescent COVID-19. T cells, B-cell-depleted T cells, or PBMCs supplied cDNA or gDNA.

Under the authors' procedure: Amplification from reference gene primers served as the basis for estimated nucleated cell counts. The repertoire was sequenced with immunoSEQ multiplex PCR; TCRdb's copy has only in-frame clones and lacks some. Clone size and V and J calls were adopted from that table, with D and trimming inferred from the DNA. The sample records 120,000 to 150,000 clones, around 80% being singletons. Germline assignment: CDR1 WNHNN and CDR2 SYGVQD (reference sequence). The CDR3 is 15 residues long. The V and J ends lost 3 bases and 1 base, in that order; junction bases with no gene match: 2.

This receptor was identified in a woman in her forties or fifties in a cohort sampled during active or convalescent COVID-19. The sample was peripheral blood. This chain joins TRBV10-1 and TRBJ2-7, with 11 bases identical to TRBD1. The CDR3 region has the DNA TGCGCCAGCAGTGAAGGGACAGGGGGATCCTACGAGCAGTACTTC. Its translation: CASSEGTGGSYEQYF.